What follows describes a single T cell receptor (beta chain). Per the germline V gene, CDR1 is SNHLY and CDR2 is FYNNEI. The CDR3 runs 15 residues. The V end lost 4 bases, the J end lost 3 bases, and 16 bases lay between the germline ends. The data belong to a study of blood T cell repertoires in COVID-19. Across the study: The origin of the acute and convalescent COVID-19 samples was the United States, Italy and Spain. In each case, the material was cDNA or gDNA derived from T cells, B-cell-depleted T cells, or PBMCs.

Original processing notes: The assay estimated nucleated cells by amplifying reference gene primers. Generated by immunoSEQ multiplex PCR, the TCRdb table keeps only in-frame clones and is missing some. V and J calls and clone size are given by that table; D and trimming were obtained from the DNA. The table records about 52,000 clones, about 83% of them present only once. This receptor was taken from an elderly woman with acute or convalescent COVID-19. The sequencing input was peripheral blood. The chain has TRBV2 and TRBJ2-7; D might be TRBD2 (6 bases). The CDR3 DNA reads as TGTGCCAGCAGTGTGACTAGGGAAGGGAACTACGAGCAGTACTTC. Its protein is CASSVTREGNYEQYF.